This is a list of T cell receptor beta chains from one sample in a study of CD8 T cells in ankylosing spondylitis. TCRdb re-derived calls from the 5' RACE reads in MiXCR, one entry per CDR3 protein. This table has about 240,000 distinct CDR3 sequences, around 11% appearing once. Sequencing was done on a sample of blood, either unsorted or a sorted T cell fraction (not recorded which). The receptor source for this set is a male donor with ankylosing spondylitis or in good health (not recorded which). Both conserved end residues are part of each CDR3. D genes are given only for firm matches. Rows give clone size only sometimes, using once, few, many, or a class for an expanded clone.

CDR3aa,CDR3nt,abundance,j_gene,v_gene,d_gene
CASRSSLGDEQYF,TGTGCCAGCAGGTCCTCACTAGGGGATGAGCAGTACTTC,few,TRBJ2-7,TRBV27,.
CASLLNSNQPQHF,TGTGCCAGCTTGTTAAATAGCAATCAGCCCCAGCATTTT,few,TRBJ1-5,TRBV6-1,.
CASQELRTNEKLFF,TGTGCCAGCCAGGAGTTGCGGACTAATGAAAAACTGTTTTTT,few,TRBJ1-4,TRBV2,.
CASSQGPILNYGYTF,TGTGCCAGCAGCCAGGGGCCCATACTTAACTATGGCTACACCTTC,many,TRBJ1-2,TRBV12-3/TRBV12-4,.
CASRKTGTNQPQHF,TGTGCCAGCAGAAAGACTGGGACCAATCAGCCCCAGCATTTT,many,TRBJ1-5,TRBV28,.
CASSDTGAGYGYTF,TGCGCCAGCAGCGACACGGGGGCAGGCTATGGCTACACCTTC,.,TRBJ1-2,TRBV5-1,.
CSVGRTNGYTF,TGCAGCGTCGGTAGGACAAATGGCTACACCTTC,many,TRBJ1-2,TRBV29-1,.
CASSPWWDPSLKGAEAFF,TGTGCCAGCAGCCCTTGGTGGGACCCGTCATTAAAGGGGGCTGAAGCTTTCTTT,many,TRBJ1-1,TRBV5-6,.
CASSRDRYGYGYTF,TGTGCCAGCAGTCGGGACAGATACGGCTATGGCTACACCTTC,few,TRBJ1-2,TRBV2,TRBD1
CASSLESSTTDTQYF,TGCGCCAGCAGCTTGGAGTCGAGCACCACAGATACGCAGTATTTT,many,TRBJ2-3,TRBV5-1,.
CASSLDILNYGYTF,TGCGCCAGCAGCTTGGATATACTTAACTATGGCTACACCTTC,many,TRBJ1-2,TRBV5-1,.
CASSLGAHMNTEAFF,TGTGCCAGCAGCCTTGGGGCCCACATGAACACTGAAGCTTTCTTT,many,TRBJ1-1,TRBV3-1,.
CATREDHFFERTASTDTQYF,TGTGCCACCAGGGAGGACCATTTTTTCGAGCGGACGGCTAGCACAGATACGCAGTATTTT,.,TRBJ2-3,TRBV15,.
CSVVGQGNTGELFF,TGCAGCGTTGTCGGCCAGGGCAACACCGGGGAGCTGTTTTTT,many,TRBJ2-2,TRBV29-1,.
CASSLRLAGGETQYF,TGTGCCAGCAGCTTAAGACTAGCGGGGGGGGAGACCCAGTACTTC,many,TRBJ2-5,TRBV7-3,TRBD2
CASSIGQFNYGYTF,TGTGCCAGTAGTATTGGGCAGTTTAACTATGGCTACACCTTC,.,TRBJ1-2,TRBV19,.
CSAPLGVGETQYF,TGCAGTGCCCCGCTAGGGGTCGGAGAGACCCAGTACTTC,many,TRBJ2-5,TRBV20-1,.
CASSQASGDNQPQHF,TGTGCCAGCAGCCAGGCCTCAGGGGACAATCAGCCCCAGCATTTT,many,TRBJ1-5,TRBV3-1,.
CASRPQLNTGELFF,TGTGCCAGCAGACCTCAGCTGAACACCGGGGAGCTGTTTTTT,many,TRBJ2-2,TRBV28,.
CAIKALNNEQFF,TGTGCCATCAAAGCCCTTAACAATGAGCAGTTCTTC,.,TRBJ2-1,TRBV10-3,.
CASSPLGGLNYEQYF,TGTGCCAGCAGCCCGCTCGGCGGGTTGAATTACGAGCAGTACTTC,once,TRBJ2-7,TRBV12-3/TRBV12-4,.
CASGGPGQGRGEQFF,TGTGCCAGCGGGGGGCCGGGACAGGGCCGAGGTGAGCAGTTCTTC,many,TRBJ2-1,TRBV28,TRBD1
CSANHPGSGANVLTF,TGCAGTGCGAACCATCCAGGGAGTGGGGCCAACGTCCTGACTTTC,many,TRBJ2-6,TRBV20-1,.
CASSFGQPAYEQYF,TGTGCCAGCAGTTTTGGACAGCCCGCCTACGAGCAGTACTTC,many,TRBJ2-7,TRBV12-3/TRBV12-4,.
CASSLADGQGADTQYF,TGTGCCAGCAGCTTGGCTGACGGACAGGGGGCAGATACGCAGTATTTT,many,TRBJ2-3,TRBV5-5,TRBD1
CASSQDWTSSALDTQYF,TGTGCCAGCAGCCAAGACTGGACTAGCAGTGCATTGGATACGCAGTATTTT,.,TRBJ2-3,TRBV3-1,TRBD2
CASSFRINYNEQFF,TGTGCCAGCAGTTTCCGGATTAATTACAATGAGCAGTTCTTC,many,TRBJ2-1,TRBV12-3/TRBV12-4,.
CATSGEDWTAQNYGYTF,TGTGCCACCTCTGGTGAGGATTGGACAGCCCAAAACTATGGCTACACCTTC,few,TRBJ1-2,TRBV10-3,.
CASSLAGQGRAFF,TGCGCCAGCAGCTTGGCGGGACAGGGCCGGGCTTTCTTT,many,TRBJ1-1,TRBV5-1,TRBD1
CASSSQRPSEEQYF,TGTGCCAGCAGTTCACAGCGGCCCTCTGAGGAGCAGTACTTC,few,TRBJ2-7,TRBV28,.
CATSTTGPETQYF,TGTGCCACCAGCACCACAGGACCAGAGACCCAGTACTTC,many,TRBJ2-5,TRBV15,.
CASSPPLSQGSRNNEQFF,TGTGCCAGCAGTCCCCCGTTGTCCCAGGGCAGTCGTAACAATGAGCAGTTCTTC,.,TRBJ2-1,TRBV12-3/TRBV12-4,.
CSLKDSGDEQYF,TGCAGCCTGAAGGACAGCGGTGACGAGCAGTACTTC,few,TRBJ2-7,TRBV29-1,.
CASSHRGNTEAFF,TGTGCCAGCAGCCACAGGGGGAACACTGAAGCTTTCTTT,many,TRBJ1-1,TRBV13,TRBD1
CASSFGRNTDTQYF,TGTGCCAGCAGTTTCGGCCGTAACACAGATACGCAGTATTTT,many,TRBJ2-3,TRBV28,.
CATSDPDRVDTQYF,TGTGCCACCAGTGACCCGGACAGGGTTGATACGCAGTATTTT,many,TRBJ2-3,TRBV24-1,TRBD1
CSVGASLDTQYF,TGCAGCGTTGGTGCTAGCTTAGATACGCAGTATTTT,few,TRBJ2-3,TRBV29-1,.
CASSQGTSGRVFEQFF,TGTGCCAGCAGCCAAGGAACTAGCGGGAGGGTTTTTGAGCAGTTCTTC,.,TRBJ2-1,TRBV3-1,TRBD2
CATSRGTQGLGTEAFF,TGTGCCACCAGCAGGGGAACTCAGGGGCTGGGGACTGAAGCTTTCTTT,.,TRBJ1-1,TRBV15,.
CASSTGTGMQETQYF,TGTGCCAGCAGTACCGGGACAGGGATGCAAGAGACCCAGTACTTC,few,TRBJ2-5,TRBV6-1,TRBD1